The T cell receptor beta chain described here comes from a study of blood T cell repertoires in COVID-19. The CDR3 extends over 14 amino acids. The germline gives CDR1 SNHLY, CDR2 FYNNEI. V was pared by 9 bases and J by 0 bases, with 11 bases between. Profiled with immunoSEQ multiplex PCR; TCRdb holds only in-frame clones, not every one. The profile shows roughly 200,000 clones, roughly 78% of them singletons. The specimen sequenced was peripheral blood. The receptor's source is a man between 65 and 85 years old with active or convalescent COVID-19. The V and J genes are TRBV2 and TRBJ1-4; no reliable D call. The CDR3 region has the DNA TGTGCCAGAGGCGGGGTTGCAACTAATGAAAAACTGTTTTTT. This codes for CARGGVATNEKLFF.